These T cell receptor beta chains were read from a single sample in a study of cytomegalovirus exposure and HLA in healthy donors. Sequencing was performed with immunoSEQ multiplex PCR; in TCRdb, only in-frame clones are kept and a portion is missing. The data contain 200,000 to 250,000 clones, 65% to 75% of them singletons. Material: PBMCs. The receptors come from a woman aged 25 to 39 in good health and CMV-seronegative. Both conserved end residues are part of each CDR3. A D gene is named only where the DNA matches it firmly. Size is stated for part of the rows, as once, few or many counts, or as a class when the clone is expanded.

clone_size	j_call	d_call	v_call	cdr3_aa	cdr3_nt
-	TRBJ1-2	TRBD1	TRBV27	CASSTSTGLGYGYTF	TGTGCCAGCAGTACATCGACAGGGTTAGGTTATGGCTACACCTTC
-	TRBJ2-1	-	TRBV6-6	CASTYRDTDNEQFF	TGTGCCAGCACCTACCGGGACACGGACAATGAGCAGTTCTTC
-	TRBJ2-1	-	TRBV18	CASSPPLPAGEQFF	TGTGCCAGCTCACCACCTCTCCCGGCGGGTGAGCAGTTCTTC
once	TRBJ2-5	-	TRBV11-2	CASSLDRQGQETQYF	TGTGCCAGCAGCTTAGATCGGCAGGGCCAAGAGACCCAGTACTTC
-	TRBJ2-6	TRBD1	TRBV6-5	CASSYGTAVVLTF	TGTGCCAGCAGTTACGGGACAGCGGTGGTCCTGACTTTC
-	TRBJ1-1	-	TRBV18	CASSPTKGPEAFF	TGTGCCAGCTCACCCACGAAGGGGCCTGAAGCTTTCTTT
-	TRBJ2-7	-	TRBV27	CASQPGQGTSYEQYF	TGTGCCAGCCAGCCGGGACAAGGAACTTCCTACGAGCAGTACTTC
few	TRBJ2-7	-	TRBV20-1	CSALSYEQYF	TGCAGTGCGCTATCCTACGAGCAGTACTTC
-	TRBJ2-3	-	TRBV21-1	CASSKEAGGANTQYF	TGTGCCAGCAGCAAAGAGGCGGGAGGAGCAAATACGCAGTATTTT
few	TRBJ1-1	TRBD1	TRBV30	CAWSTPDRDHFF	TGTGCATGGAGTACTCCGGACAGGGACCATTTCTTT
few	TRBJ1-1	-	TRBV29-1	CSVVEGGGTEAFF	TGCAGCGTTGTAGAGGGAGGTGGCACTGAAGCTTTCTTT
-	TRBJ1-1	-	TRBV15	CATGPRVEGSTEAFF	TGTGCCACCGGGCCTAGGGTGGAGGGGAGCACTGAAGCTTTCTTT
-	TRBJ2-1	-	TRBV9	CASSVSVSNNEQFF	TGTGCCAGCAGCGTAAGTGTCAGTAACAATGAGCAGTTCTTC
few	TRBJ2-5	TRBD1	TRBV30	CAWSRTGIKETQYF	TGTGCCTGGAGTCGGACAGGGATCAAAGAGACCCAGTACTTC
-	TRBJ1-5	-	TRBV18	CASSSYQLGADQPQHF	TGTGCCAGCTCGTCCTACCAGTTAGGGGCAGATCAGCCCCAGCATTTT
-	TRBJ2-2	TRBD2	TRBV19	CASSIPTSALNTGELFF	TGTGCCAGTAGTATACCCACTAGCGCCTTGAACACCGGGGAGCTGTTTTTT
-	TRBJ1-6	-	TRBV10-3	CAISELTGFNSPLHF	TGTGCCATCAGTGAGCTTACAGGGTTCAATTCACCCCTCCACTTT
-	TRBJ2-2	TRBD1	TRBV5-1	CASSLAQGAGTGELFF	TGCGCCAGCAGCTTGGCTCAGGGGGCAGGCACCGGGGAGCTGTTTTTT
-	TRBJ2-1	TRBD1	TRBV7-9	CSSSPPGQVYNEQFF	TGTTCCAGCAGTCCCCCCGGACAGGTCTACAATGAGCAGTTCTTC
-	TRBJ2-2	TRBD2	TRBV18	CVSSQGLAGEATGELFF	TGTGTCAGCTCACAAGGACTAGCGGGGGAAGCTACCGGGGAGCTGTTTTTT
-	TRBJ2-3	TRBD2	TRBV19	CASSIRTSGGTDTQYF	TGTGCCAGTAGTATCCGGACTAGCGGGGGCACAGATACGCAGTATTTT
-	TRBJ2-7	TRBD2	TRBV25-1	CASSEGGSGSYEQYF	TGTGCCAGCAGTGAAGGCGGGAGTGGATCCTACGAGCAGTACTTC
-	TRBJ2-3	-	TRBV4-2	CASMDLGGGTDTQYF	TGTGCCAGCATGGATTTAGGGGGGGGCACAGATACGCAGTATTTT
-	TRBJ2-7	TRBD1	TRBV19	CASSIDWTGETYEQYF	TGTGCCAGTAGTATAGATTGGACAGGGGAAACCTACGAGCAGTACTTC
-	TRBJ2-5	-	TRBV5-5	CASSLVPGGGLQETQYF	TGTGCCAGCAGCTTGGTGCCTGGCGGGGGCCTCCAAGAGACCCAGTACTTC
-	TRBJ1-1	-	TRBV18	CASSTRQENTEAFF	TGTGCCAGCTCAACCCGACAGGAGAACACTGAAGCTTTCTTT
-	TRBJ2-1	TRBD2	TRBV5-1	CASSPGTSGSDEQFF	TGCGCCAGCAGCCCTGGCACTAGCGGGAGCGATGAGCAGTTCTTC
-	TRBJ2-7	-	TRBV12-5	CASGLPRSLGSYEQHF	TGTGCTAGTGGTTTACCAAGGTCGCTGGGCTCCTACGAGCAGCACTTC
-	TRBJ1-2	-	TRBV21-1	CASSKDRAYTF	TGTGCCAGCAGCAAGGACAGGGCCTACACCTTC
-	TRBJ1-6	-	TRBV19	CASSPNREINSPLHF	TGTGCCAGTAGTCCGAACCGGGAAATTAATTCACCCCTCCACTTT
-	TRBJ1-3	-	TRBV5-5	CASSLAGTGNTIYF	TGTGCCAGCAGCTTGGCCGGGACTGGAAACACCATATATTTT
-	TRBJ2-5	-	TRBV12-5	CASGLVPRQGNSETQYF	TGTGCTAGTGGTTTGGTACCCCGGCAGGGCAATTCGGAGACCCAGTACTTC
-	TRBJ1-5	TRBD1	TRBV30	CAWSNGTGGEPQHF	TGTGCCTGGAGTAACGGGACAGGAGGAGAGCCCCAGCATTTT
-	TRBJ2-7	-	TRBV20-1	CSASHRDEQYF	TGCAGTGCTAGCCACAGGGACGAGCAGTACTTC
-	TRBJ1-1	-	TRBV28	CASSPHGGFTEAFF	TGTGCCAGCAGTCCCCACGGGGGTTTCACTGAAGCTTTCTTT
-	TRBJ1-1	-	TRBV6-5	CASISTDMNTEAFF	TGTGCCAGCATATCGACAGACATGAACACTGAAGCTTTCTTT
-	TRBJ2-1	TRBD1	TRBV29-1	CSVAGGGDEQFF	TGCAGCGTTGCAGGGGGCGGAGATGAGCAGTTCTTC
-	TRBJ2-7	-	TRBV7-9	CASSPRQNEQYF	TGTGCCAGCAGCCCGCGCCAAAACGAGCAGTACTTC
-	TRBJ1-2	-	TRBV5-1	CASSLEPSNYGYTF	TGCGCCAGCAGCTTGGAGCCGTCTAACTATGGCTACACCTTC
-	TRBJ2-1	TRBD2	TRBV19	CASSAGLAGHFNEQFF	TGTGCCAGTAGTGCAGGACTAGCGGGCCATTTCAATGAGCAGTTCTTC
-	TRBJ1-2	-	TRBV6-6	CASSYLPVNYGYTF	TGTGCCAGCAGTTACTTGCCGGTTAACTATGGCTACACCTTC